This T cell receptor (beta chain) was sequenced for a study of cytotoxic CD8 clonotypes in ibrutinib-treated CLL. Study-level points and caveats: Once treatment began, public clonotypes, which were uncommon, contracted or stayed stable.

Data came from immunoSEQ multiplex PCR; TCRdb stores just in-frame clones and leaves some out. The repertoire holds roughly 200,000 clones, with 75% to 85% as singletons. This clone was observed once. Its specificity is unknown. The germline CDR1 and CDR2 sequences are MGHRA and YSYEKL. V was cut by 0 bases and J by 3 bases, with 17 bases left in between. The CDR3 length is 17 residues. The sample in question was PBMCs, obtained after 12 months of ibrutinib treatment. The receptor was isolated from a human donor with chronic lymphocytic leukemia. V and J are TRBV4-1 and TRBJ1-1; maybe TRBD1 (6 bases). The CDR3 reads CASSQEGAGGVYTEAFF. The CDR3 DNA follows: TGCGCCAGCAGCCAAGAGGGGGCAGGAGGGGTGTACACTGAAGCTTTCTTT.